This T cell receptor beta chain was sequenced during a study of PD-L1 blockade in urothelial cancer. To note about this clone: Its matching antigen is unknown.

The CDR3 extends over 15 amino acids. Looked up from germline, CDR1 is SGHTS and CDR2 is YDEGEE. The trim removed 4 bases at V and 4 bases at J, leaving 5 bases unmatched. Stated time point: peripheral blood 6 weeks after treatment start. Produced via immunoSEQ multiplex PCR; TCRdb's table is partial and in-frame only. The sample includes 40,000 to 55,000 clones, about 86% seen only once; the top ten take 8.5% to 12%. Study conclusions and caveats: Tumor-associated blood clones were expanded more by durable-benefit patients at 3 weeks.

Specimen: PBMCs, collected around atezolizumab (anti-PD-L1) treatment. This chain uses TRBV5-8 with TRBJ2-2; 9 bases are a match to TRBD1. The TCR comes from a man aged 55 to 70 with urothelial cancer. Written as DNA, the CDR3 is TGTGCCAGCAGCCCTGGACAGGGGAGCACCGGGGAGCTGTTTTTT. Translation gives CASSPGQGSTGELFF.